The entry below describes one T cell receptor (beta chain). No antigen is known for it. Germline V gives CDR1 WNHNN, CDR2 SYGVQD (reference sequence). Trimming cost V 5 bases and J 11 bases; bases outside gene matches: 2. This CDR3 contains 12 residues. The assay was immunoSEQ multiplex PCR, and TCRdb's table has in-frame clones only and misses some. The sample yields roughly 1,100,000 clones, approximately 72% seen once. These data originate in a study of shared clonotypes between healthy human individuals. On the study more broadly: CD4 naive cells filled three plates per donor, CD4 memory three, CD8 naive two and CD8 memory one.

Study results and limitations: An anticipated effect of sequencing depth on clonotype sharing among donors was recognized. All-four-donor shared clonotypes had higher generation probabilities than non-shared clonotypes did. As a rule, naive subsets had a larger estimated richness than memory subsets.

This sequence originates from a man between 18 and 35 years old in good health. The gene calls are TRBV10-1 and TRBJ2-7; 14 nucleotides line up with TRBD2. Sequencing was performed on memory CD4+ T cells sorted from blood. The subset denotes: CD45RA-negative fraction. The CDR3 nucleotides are TGCGCCAGCAGTCCGGGACTAGCGGGAGAGTACTTC. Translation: CASSPGLAGEYF.